Shown below are 22 T cell receptor beta chains from a single sample sequenced in a study of CD8 T cells in ankylosing spondylitis. TCRdb used MiXCR to reprocess the 5' RACE reads, holding one entry per CDR3 protein. This table holds about 150,000 distinct CDR3 sequences, 40% to 50% found once. The source material was synovial fluid, either unsorted or a sorted T cell fraction (not recorded which). The receptors stem from a male donor with ankylosing spondylitis.

The rearrangement joins TRBV28 to TRBJ2-5; TRBD1 is a possible D gene (6 bases). Germline-derived CDR1 and CDR2 are MDHEN and SYDVKM. Trimming shortened V by 4 bases and J by 2 bases, and 14 bases separated the two germline ends. CDR3 length equals 15 residues. The CDR3 DNA reads as TGTGCCAGCAGTTCCTGGACAGAATCACAAGAGACCCAGTACTTC. Its translation is CASSSWTESQETQYF.

For this clonotype: A much larger clone differs from this one at a single base, so this may be a read error. The chain has TRBV30 and TRBJ1-6; unclear D gene. This CDR3 has 16 residues. CDR1 is GTSNPN, CDR2 SVGIG, per germline (reference sequence). The CDR3 loop is CPWSVVPGVSNSPLHF. In nucleotides, the CDR3 is TGTCCCTGGAGTGTAGTGCCGGGCGTCTCGAATTCACCCCTCCACTTT.

This chain joins TRBV7-9 and TRBJ2-7; 12 nucleotides match TRBD2. The V and J ends lost 8 bases and 3 bases, in that order; junction bases with no gene match: 8. CDR3 length: 15 amino acids. Germline CDR1 SEHNR, CDR2 FQNEAQ (reference sequence). The CDR3 loop reads CASQLAGGLRYEQYF. DNA of the CDR3: TGTGCCAGCCAACTAGCGGGAGGTCTCCGCTACGAGCAGTACTTC. The variable domain in full, with the rest retrieved from reference TRBV7-9 and TRBJ2-7, is DTGVSQNPRHKITKRGQNVTFRCDPISEHNRLYWYRQTLGQGPEFLTYFQNEAQLEKSRLLSDRFSAERPKGSFSTLEIQRTEQGDSAMYLCASQLAGGLRYEQYFGPGTRLTVT.

This clonotype came up a few times. The chain carries TRBV5-1 and TRBJ2-7, with D uncertain. The germline V gene encodes CDR1 SGHRS and CDR2 YFSETQ. The length of the CDR3 is 12 residues. V dropped 4 bases and J dropped 8 bases, with 13 bases sitting between them. The CDR3 loop is CASSTPPSKQYF. CDR3 nucleotide sequence: TGCGCCAGCAGCACCCCCCCTAGTAAGCAGTACTTC.

In its sample, this clonotype was seen a few times. The chain employs TRBV15 and TRBJ2-2; D may be TRBD2 (6 bases). This CDR3 is 19 amino acids long. V lost 0 bases and J 3 bases, leaving 20 bases between the germline ends. The germline V gene has CDR1 LNHNV and CDR2 YYDKDF (reference sequence). In DNA, the CDR3 is TGTGCCACCAGCAGAGATAAGGAGGGGCTCCCACGCTACACCGGGGAGCTGTTTTTT. This codes for CATSRDKEGLPRYTGELFF.

V is TRBV4-1 and J is TRBJ1-5, with D unresolved. Trimming took 4 bases from V and 7 from J, leaving 14 bases between them. The CDR3 totals 14 residues. CDR1 MGHRA and CDR2 YSYEKL come from the germline V gene. CDR3 in DNA: TGCGCCAGCAGCCCCCTTCTGGTTGTACAGCCCCAGCATTTT. It is translated as CASSPLLVVQPQHF.

This sequence joins TRBV6-1 and TRBJ1-5; the match to TRBD1 covers 9 bases. The CDR3 is 14 residues long. V dropped 7 bases and J dropped 6; count of bases not matched to a gene: 7. Germline loops: CDR1 MNHNS, CDR2 SASEGT. The CDR3 bases are TGTGCCAGCAACCGACAGGGGGATTTTCAGCCCCAGCATTTT. Translated, it gives CASNRQGDFQPQHF.

The chain recombines TRBV5-1 with TRBJ1-3; 7 bases align to TRBD1. V lost 4 bases, J lost 1 base, and 2 bases stayed unmatched. The CDR3 contains 14 residues. Per the germline V gene, CDR1 is SGHRS and CDR2 is YFSETQ. CDR3 sequence reads: CASSLTGSGNTIYF. CDR3 DNA: TGCGCCAGCAGCCTGACAGGGTCTGGAAACACCATATATTTT. The entire variable domain, with the rest obtained from reference TRBV5-1 and TRBJ1-3, is as follows: KAGVTQTPRYLIKTRGQQVTLSCSPISGHRSVSWYQQTPGQGLQFLFEYFSETQRNKGNFPGRFSGRQFSNSRSEMNVSTLELGDSALYLCASSLTGSGNTIYFGEGSWLTVV.

The chain combines TRBV9 with TRBJ2-6; no definite D call. Germline CDR1 and CDR2: SGDLS and YYNGEE. Trimming left V 0 bases short and J 0 bases short, with 7 bases between. This CDR3 is 16 amino acids long. CDR3 in amino acids: CASSVDVGSGANVLTF. CDR3 DNA: TGTGCCAGCAGCGTAGACGTCGGCTCTGGGGCCAACGTCCTGACTTTC.

This clonotype occurred a few times. The chain links TRBV13 to TRBJ2-1; possible D gene TRBD2, 6 bases. Germline V gives CDR1 PRHDT, CDR2 FYEKMQ (reference sequence). The CDR3 loop spans 17 amino acids. V lost 5 bases, J lost 2 bases, and 19 bases lay in between. The CDR3 DNA sequence: TGTGCCAGCAGCCCACACCCCCCGGGAGTACCCTACAATGAGCAGTTCTTC. This encodes CASSPHPPGVPYNEQFF.

There are a few counts of this clonotype. This chain links TRBV10-2 with TRBJ2-6; maybe TRBD1 (6 bases). CDR3 length equals 15 residues. The germline V gene has CDR1 WSHSY and CDR2 SAAADI. The V gene lost 2 bases and the J gene lost 3 bases, with 8 bases spanning the gap. CDR3 protein: CASSEQGYGANVLTF. In DNA form, the CDR3 reads TGCGCCAGCAGTGAGCAGGGGTATGGGGCCAACGTCCTGACTTTC.

This chain links TRBV4-2 with TRBJ2-5, with D hard to call. Per germline, CDR1 LGHNA and CDR2 YNFKEQ. This CDR3 comprises 15 residues. Deletions cut 2 bases from V and 1 base from J, with 11 bases between. CDR3 loop: CASSQFPGSQETQYF. The CDR3 DNA reads as TGTGCCAGCAGCCAATTTCCGGGCAGCCAAGAGACCCAGTACTTC.

The gene calls are TRBV29-1 and TRBJ2-7; D is unresolved. The V gene's germline CDR1 is SQVTM and CDR2 ANQGSEA. This CDR3 region has 13 residues. Trimming removed 4 bases at V and 2 bases at J, with 12 bases between. The CDR3 reads CSVVGVSPYEQYF. The CDR3 DNA is TGCAGCGTTGTGGGCGTAAGCCCCTACGAGCAGTACTTC.

The chain joins TRBV12-3 or TRBV12-4 to TRBJ2-5; 7 bases are a match to TRBD1. The ends lost 3 bases at V and 5 bases at J; junction bases unmatched: 3. The CDR3 is 13 residues long. CDR3 bases: TGTGCCAGCAGTTTGGACAGGTGGGAGACCCAGTACTTC. As protein: CASSLDRWETQYF.

The chain carries TRBV4-1 and TRBJ1-2, with TRBD1 matching over 8 bases. V lost 6 bases, J lost 2 bases, and 11 bases stayed unmatched. This CDR3 contains 16 residues. The germline V gene encodes CDR1 MGHRA and CDR2 YSYEKL. DNA for the CDR3: TGCGCCAGCAGACATAATGCAGGGGGCAGGAACTATGGCTACACCTTC. Translating gives CASRHNAGGRNYGYTF.

The rearrangement uses TRBV6-5 and TRBJ1-2; possible D gene TRBD1, 5 bases. Germline CDR1 is MNHEY and CDR2 is SVGAGI. The CDR3 is 15 amino acids. V was clipped by 2 bases and J by 4 bases, with 14 bases between them. In DNA, the CDR3 is TGTGCCAGCAGTTACGAAGGAGGGGCCCCCTATGGCTACACCTTC. It encodes CASSYEGGAPYGYTF.

This clonotype was recorded many times. V and J are TRBV18 and TRBJ1-4; 7 bases align to TRBD1. The CDR3 sequence is 15 residues long. Germline V CDR1 and CDR2: KGHSH, LQKENI. Trimming at V came to 3 bases and at J to 6 bases, leaving 7 bases not matched to a gene. CDR3 in DNA: TGTGCCAGCTCACCGACAGGGAATTTTTATGAAAAACTGTTTTTT. Its translation: CASSPTGNFYEKLFF.

The chain couples TRBV5-1 to TRBJ1-5, with D perhaps TRBD1 (5 bases). The CDR3 runs to 15 residues. Trimming cost V 1 base and J 0 bases, with 8 bases left between them. Germline V gene lookup returns CDR1 SGHRS and CDR2 YFSETQ. DNA of the CDR3: TGCGCCAGCAGCTTGTGGGGCATTAGCAATCAGCCCCAGCATTTT. This codes for CASSLWGISNQPQHF.

This clonotype was counted a few times. CDR3 bases: TGTGCTAGTGGTTTGGTACGGACAGGCTATGGCTACACCTTC. This encodes CASGLVRTGYGYTF. The chain recombines TRBV12-5 with TRBJ1-2, with 7 bases identical to TRBD1. Per the germline V gene, CDR1 is LGHNT and CDR2 is FRNRAP. Trimming at V came to 0 bases and at J to 4 bases, leaving 2 bases not matched to a gene. This CDR3 is built from 14 residues.

V usage is TRBV11-1 and J usage is TRBJ1-2; 7 positions agree with TRBD1. Germline assignment: CDR1 SGHAT and CDR2 FQDESV (reference sequence). The CDR3 loop spans 18 amino acids. V shed 5 bases, J shed 0 bases, and the junction held 15 bases outside the gene matches. DNA of the CDR3: TGTGCCAGCAGCCCCCCACCCGACAGGGTTGCCCCTAACTATGGCTACACCTTC. Amino acid sequence: CASSPPPDRVAPNYGYTF. The entire variable domain, with the rest obtained from reference TRBV11-1 and TRBJ1-2, is as follows: EAEVAQSPRYKITEKSQAVAFWCDPISGHATLYWYRQILGQGPELLVQFQDESVVDDSQLPKDRFSAERLKGVDSTLKIQPAELGDSAMYLCASSPPPDRVAPNYGYTFGSGTRLTVV.

This clonotype was counted between two and nine times. J is TRBJ2-1 and V is TRBV12-3 or TRBV12-4; TRBD2 aligns across 9 bases. The CDR3 covers 18 residues. V trimming: 4 bases; J trimming: 0 bases; junction bases outside the gene matches: 10. CDR3 loop: CASSYALLAGVSYNEQFF. DNA for the CDR3: TGTGCCAGCAGTTACGCTCTACTAGCGGGCGTCTCCTACAATGAGCAGTTCTTC.

V is TRBV5-5 and J is TRBJ2-3, with TRBD1 as a possible D gene (5 bases). V was trimmed by 1 base and J by 0 bases, leaving 18 bases between them. CDR3 length: 18 residues. Germline V lookup: CDR1 SGHKS, CDR2 YYEKEE (reference sequence). CDR3 region: CASSLQDILSLSTDTQYF. CDR3 in DNA: TGTGCCAGCAGCTTGCAGGACATACTGTCCCTGAGCACAGATACGCAGTATTTT.